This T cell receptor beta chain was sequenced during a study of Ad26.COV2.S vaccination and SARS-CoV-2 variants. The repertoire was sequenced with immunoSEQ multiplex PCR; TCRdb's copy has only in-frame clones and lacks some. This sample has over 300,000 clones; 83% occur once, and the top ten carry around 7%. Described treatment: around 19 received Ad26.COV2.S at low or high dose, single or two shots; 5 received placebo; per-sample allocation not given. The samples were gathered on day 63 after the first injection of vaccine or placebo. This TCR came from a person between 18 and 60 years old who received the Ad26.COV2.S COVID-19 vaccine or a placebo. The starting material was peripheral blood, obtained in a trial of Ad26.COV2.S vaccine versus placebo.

The CDR3: CASSALAGGDNEQFF. In DNA form, the CDR3 reads TGTGCCAGCAGTGCTCTAGCGGGAGGTGACAATGAGCAGTTCTTC. The chain recombines TRBV11-2 with TRBJ2-1; 11 bases agree with TRBD2. V was clipped by 6 bases and J by 5 bases; unmatched bases: 6. CDR1 is SGHAT, CDR2 FQNNGV, per germline. The CDR3 sequence is 15 residues long.